The TCR beta chain described here comes from a study of T cell clones after liver transplantation. The CDR3 is 11 amino acids. Between the trimmed V and J ends, which lost 7 bases and 7 bases, there was a span of 11 bases. Germline values: CDR1 SEHNR, CDR2 FQNEAQ (reference sequence). The method was immunoSEQ multiplex PCR; TCRdb's version includes in-frame clones alone and lacks a portion of them. The sample yields about 68,000 clones, around 93% seen once. Thawed unstimulated PBMCs were FACS-sorted by CD3, CD4 and CD8 into two populations. The sequencing used CD4+ T cells from blood, collected 25 months after liver transplant. The TCR comes from a human patient who received a liver transplant. Some T cells may possibly be graft donor cells. The chain employs TRBV7-9 and TRBJ2-7; a possible D gene is TRBD1 (5 bases). The CDR3 coding sequence is TGTGCCAGCACAGGGCCCGGAGAGCAGTACTTC. Its translation is CASTGPGEQYF.